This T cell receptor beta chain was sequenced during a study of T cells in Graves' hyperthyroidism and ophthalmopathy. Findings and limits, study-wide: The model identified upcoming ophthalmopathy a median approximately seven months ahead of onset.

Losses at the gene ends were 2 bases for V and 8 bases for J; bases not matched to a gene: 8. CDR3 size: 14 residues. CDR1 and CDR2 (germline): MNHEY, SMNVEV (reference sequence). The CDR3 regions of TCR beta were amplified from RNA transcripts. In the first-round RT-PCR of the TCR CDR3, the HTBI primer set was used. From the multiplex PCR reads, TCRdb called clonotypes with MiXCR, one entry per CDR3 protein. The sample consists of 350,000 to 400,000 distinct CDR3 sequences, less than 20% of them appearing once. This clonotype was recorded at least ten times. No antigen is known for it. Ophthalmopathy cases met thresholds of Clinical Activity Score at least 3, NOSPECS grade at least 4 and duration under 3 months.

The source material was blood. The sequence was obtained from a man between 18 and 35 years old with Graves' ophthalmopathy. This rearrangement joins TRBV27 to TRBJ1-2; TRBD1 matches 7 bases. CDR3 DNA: TGTGCCAGCAGTTTAAACGTCAGGGGGGGAGGCTACACCTTC. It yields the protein CASSLNVRGGGYTF.